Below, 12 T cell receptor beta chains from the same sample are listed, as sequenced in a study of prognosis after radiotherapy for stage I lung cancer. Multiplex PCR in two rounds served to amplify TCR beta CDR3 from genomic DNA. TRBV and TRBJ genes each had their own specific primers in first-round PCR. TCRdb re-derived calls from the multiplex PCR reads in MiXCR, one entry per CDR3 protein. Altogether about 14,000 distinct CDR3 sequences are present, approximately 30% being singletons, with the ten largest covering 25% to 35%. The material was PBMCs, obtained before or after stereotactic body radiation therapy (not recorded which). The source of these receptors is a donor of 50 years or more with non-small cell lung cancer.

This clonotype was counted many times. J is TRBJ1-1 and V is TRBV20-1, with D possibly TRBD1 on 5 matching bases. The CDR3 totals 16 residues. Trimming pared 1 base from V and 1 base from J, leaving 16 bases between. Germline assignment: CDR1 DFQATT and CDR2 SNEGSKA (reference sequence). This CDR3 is CSARGTHTTRNTEAFF. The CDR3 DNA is TGCAGTGCTAGAGGGACACACACCACTAGGAACACTGAAGCTTTCTTT.

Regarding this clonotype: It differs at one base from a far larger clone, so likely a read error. As DNA, the CDR3 is TGTGCCAGCAGTCAACTAGCGGGAGGAAACGGGGAGATGTTTTTT. The encoded protein is CASSQLAGGNGEMFF. The chain employs TRBV6-5 and TRBJ2-2; 12 nucleotides align to TRBD2. This CDR3 region has 15 residues. Germline CDR1 reads MNHEY; CDR2 reads SVGAGI.

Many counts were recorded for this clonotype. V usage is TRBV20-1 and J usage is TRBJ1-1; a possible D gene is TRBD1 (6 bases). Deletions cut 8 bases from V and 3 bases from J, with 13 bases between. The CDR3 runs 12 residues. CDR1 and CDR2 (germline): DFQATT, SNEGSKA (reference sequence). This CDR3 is CSSTEGDTEAFF. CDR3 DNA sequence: TGCAGTTCCACCGAGGGGGACACTGAAGCTTTCTTT.

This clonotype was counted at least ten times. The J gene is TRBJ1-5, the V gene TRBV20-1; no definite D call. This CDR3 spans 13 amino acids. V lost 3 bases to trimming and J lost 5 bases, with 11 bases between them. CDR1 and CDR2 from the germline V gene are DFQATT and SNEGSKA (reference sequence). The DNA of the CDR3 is TGCAGTGCTAGTCGGCAGCCGGATCAGCCCCAGCATTTT. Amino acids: CSASRQPDQPQHF.

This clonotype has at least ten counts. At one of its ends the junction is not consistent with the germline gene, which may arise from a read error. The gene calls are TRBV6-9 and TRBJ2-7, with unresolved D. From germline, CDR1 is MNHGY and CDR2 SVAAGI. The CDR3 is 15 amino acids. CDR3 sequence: CASSYTTASSFEQYF. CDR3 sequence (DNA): TGTGCCAGCAGTTATACCACAGCGAGCTCCTTCGAGCAGTACTTC.

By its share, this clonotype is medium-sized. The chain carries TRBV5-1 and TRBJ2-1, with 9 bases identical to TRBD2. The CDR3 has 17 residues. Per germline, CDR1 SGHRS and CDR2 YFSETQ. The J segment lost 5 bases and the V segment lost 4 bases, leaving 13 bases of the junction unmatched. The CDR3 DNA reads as TGCGCCAGCAGCCCCCAAGCCGGGACTAGCCGTAACAATGAGCAGTTCTTC. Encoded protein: CASSPQAGTSRNNEQFF.

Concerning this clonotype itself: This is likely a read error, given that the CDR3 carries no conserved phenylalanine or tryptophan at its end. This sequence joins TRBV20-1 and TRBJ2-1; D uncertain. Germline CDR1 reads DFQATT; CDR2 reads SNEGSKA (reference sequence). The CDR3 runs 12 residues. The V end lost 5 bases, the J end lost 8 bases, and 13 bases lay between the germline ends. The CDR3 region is CSAGPFCYEQFS. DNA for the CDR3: TGCAGTGCTGGCCCGTTTTGTTATGAGCAGTTCTCC.

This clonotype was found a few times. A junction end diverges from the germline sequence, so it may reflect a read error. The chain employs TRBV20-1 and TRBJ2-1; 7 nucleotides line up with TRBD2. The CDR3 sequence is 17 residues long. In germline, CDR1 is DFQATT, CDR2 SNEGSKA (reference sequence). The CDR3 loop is CSAGDASGHFTYNEQFF. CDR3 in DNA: TGCAGTGCTGGAGATGCTAGCGGTCACTTTACCTACAATGAGCAGTTCTTC.

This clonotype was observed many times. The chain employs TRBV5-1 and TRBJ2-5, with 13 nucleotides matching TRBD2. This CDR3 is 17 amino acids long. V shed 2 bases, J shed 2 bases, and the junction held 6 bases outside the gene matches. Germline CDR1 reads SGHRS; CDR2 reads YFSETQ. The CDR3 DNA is TGCGCCAGCAGCTTTCTACCGGGACTAGCGGGACAAGAGACCCAGTACTTC. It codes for CASSFLPGLAGQETQYF.

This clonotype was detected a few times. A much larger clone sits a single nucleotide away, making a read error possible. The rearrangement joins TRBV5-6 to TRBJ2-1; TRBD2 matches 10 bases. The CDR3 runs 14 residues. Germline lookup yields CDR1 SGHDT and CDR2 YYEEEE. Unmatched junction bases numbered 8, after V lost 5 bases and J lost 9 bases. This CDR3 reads CASRTLAGGSEQFF. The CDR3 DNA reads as TGTGCCAGCAGGACGTTAGCGGGAGGCAGTGAGCAGTTCTTC. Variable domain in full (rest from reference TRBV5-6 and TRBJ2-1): DAGVTQSPTHLIKTRGQQVTLRCSPKSGHDTVSWYQQALGQGPQFIFQYYEEEERQRGNFPDRFSGHQFPNYSSELNVNALLLGDSALYLCASRTLAGGSEQFFGPGTRLTVL.

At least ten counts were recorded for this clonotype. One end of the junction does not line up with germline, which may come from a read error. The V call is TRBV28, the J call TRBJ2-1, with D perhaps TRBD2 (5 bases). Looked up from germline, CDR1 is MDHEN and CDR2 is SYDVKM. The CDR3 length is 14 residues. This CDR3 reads CASSKTGTSDEQFF. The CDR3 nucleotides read TGTGCCAGCAGCAAGACGGGAACTTCGGATGAACAGTTCTTC.

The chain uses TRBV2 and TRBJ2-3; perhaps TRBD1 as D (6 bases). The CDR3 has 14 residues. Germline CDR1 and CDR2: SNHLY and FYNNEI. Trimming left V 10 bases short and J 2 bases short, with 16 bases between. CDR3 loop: CANSRGTNTDTQYF. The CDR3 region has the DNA TGTGCCAACAGCAGGGGCACCAACACAGATACGCAGTATTTT.